Each of the 21 T cell receptor beta chains below was sequenced from the same sample in a study of T cell responses to AZD1222 COVID-19 vaccine. Generated by immunoSEQ multiplex PCR, the TCRdb table keeps only in-frame clones and is missing some. In the table there are about 100,000 clones, more than 70% of which are singletons. This sample comprised peripheral blood, obtained 28 days after the second AZD1222 dose. These receptor sequences come from an adult who received the AZD1222 COVID-19 vaccine.

The rearrangement links TRBV7-9 to TRBJ1-6, with unresolved D. CDR3 size: 13 residues. CDR1 is SEHNR, CDR2 FQNEAQ, per germline (reference sequence). The germline V and J ends were trimmed by 3 bases and 4 bases, with 4 bases remaining between them. This CDR3 reads CASSLDYNSPLHF. CDR3 DNA: TGTGCCAGCAGCTTGGATTATAATTCACCCCTCCACTTT.

The rearrangement uses TRBV11-2 and TRBJ1-1; D gene ambiguous. Germline CDR1 reads SGHAT; CDR2 reads FQNNGV. V lost 6 bases, J lost 9 bases, and 23 bases lay in between. The CDR3 has 15 amino acids. This CDR3 reads CASRNEGPRELKAFF. The CDR3, as DNA: TGTGCCAGCAGAAATGAAGGCCCCCGGGAATTGAAAGCTTTCTTT. Drawing the rest from reference TRBV11-2 and TRBJ1-1, the complete variable domain is EAGVAQSPRYKIIEKRQSVAFWCNPISGHATLYWYQQILGQGPKLLIQFQNNGVVDDSQLPKDRFSAERLKGVDSTLKIQPAKLEDSAVYLCASRNEGPRELKAFFGQGTRLTVV.

This sequence joins TRBV7-8 and TRBJ1-1, with D perhaps matching TRBD1 (5 bases). V gave up 3 bases and J gave up 1 base, with 24 bases separating them. Germline values: CDR1 SGHVS, CDR2 FQNEAQ. The CDR3 is made up of 19 amino acids. As DNA, the CDR3 is TGTGCCAGCAGCTTTGTGGGACTCGGGAAACCGGGTTCGAACACTGAAGCTTTCTTT. Its translation: CASSFVGLGKPGSNTEAFF.

The chain links TRBV6-5 to TRBJ1-5; D gene unclear. Per the germline V gene, CDR1 is MNHEY and CDR2 is SVGAGI. Trimming removed 2 bases from V and 0 bases from J, with 8 bases in between. The CDR3 has 15 residues. CDR3 nucleotides: TGTGCCAGCAGTTACGGACGGAATAGCAATCAGCCCCAGCATTTT. Its protein is CASSYGRNSNQPQHF.

This chain joins TRBV5-5 and TRBJ2-1, with 12 nucleotides matching TRBD1. The length of the CDR3 is 17 residues. Germline-derived CDR1 and CDR2 are SGHKS and YYEKEE (reference sequence). Trimming at V came to 6 bases and at J to 4 bases, leaving 11 bases not matched to a gene. CDR3 sequence (DNA): TGTGCCAGCACACGGGACAGGGGGCGCTTAACATACAATGAGCAGTTCTTC. Translation: CASTRDRGRLTYNEQFF.

The V call is TRBV9, the J call TRBJ2-7; a possible D gene is TRBD1 (5 bases). Germline V lookup: CDR1 SGDLS, CDR2 YYNGEE. The V gene lost 0 bases and the J gene lost 0 bases, with 13 bases spanning the gap. The length of the CDR3 is 16 residues. Here the CDR3 reads CASSVGPGQSSYEQYF. In DNA, the CDR3 is TGTGCCAGCAGCGTAGGTCCAGGGCAAAGCTCCTACGAGCAGTACTTC.

Points on this clone: The junction shows a germline mismatch at one end, possibly a read error. The chain combines TRBV11-1 with TRBJ2-2; 9 bases are a match to TRBD2. Looked up from germline, CDR1 is SGHAT and CDR2 is FQDESV (reference sequence). The CDR3 totals 15 residues. CDR3 region: CASSVAGVNTGELFF. The CDR3 DNA reads TGTGCCAGCAGCGTAGCGGGGGTGAACACCGGGGAGCTGTTTTTT. Full variable domain (rest looked up from reference TRBV11-1 and TRBJ2-2): EAEVAQSPRYKITEKSQAVAFWCDPISGHATLYWYRQILGQGPELLVQFQDESVVDDSQLPKDRFSAERLKGVDSTLKIQPAELGDSAMYLCASSVAGVNTGELFFGEGSRLTVL.

The gene calls are TRBV11-1 and TRBJ2-3; no reliable D call. V lost 1 base to trimming and J lost 1 base, with 9 bases between them. CDR1 and CDR2 from the germline V gene are SGHAT and FQDESV (reference sequence). The CDR3 is 15 amino acids. CDR3 DNA: TGTGCCAGCAGCTTAGAGTTGGCGGGCACAGATACGCAGTATTTT. Its protein is CASSLELAGTDTQYF. Complete variable domain (other parts from reference TRBV11-1 and TRBJ2-3): EAEVAQSPRYKITEKSQAVAFWCDPISGHATLYWYRQILGQGPELLVQFQDESVVDDSQLPKDRFSAERLKGVDSTLKIQPAELGDSAMYLCASSLELAGTDTQYFGPGTRLTVL.

This rearrangement joins TRBV20-1 to TRBJ2-7; 10 positions agree with TRBD1. Germline CDR1 DFQATT, CDR2 SNEGSKA (reference sequence). With 3 bases clipped from V and 9 bases from J, the junction kept 14 bases outside the gene matches. The CDR3 is 15 amino acids. Here the CDR3 DNA reads TGCAGTGCTAGTGACCCTTCGGGGACAGGGGAAGGGCAGTACTTC. It is translated as CSASDPSGTGEGQYF.

This chain joins TRBV29-1 and TRBJ2-7; D possibly corresponds to TRBD2 (5 bases). Germline CDR1 and CDR2: SQVTM and ANQGSEA. CDR3 length equals 14 residues. The V end lost 6 bases, the J end lost 7 bases, and 22 bases lay between the germline ends. This CDR3 reads CSVGPFVGSGEQYF. Written as DNA, the CDR3 is TGCAGCGTAGGACCCTTCGTAGGGAGTGGGGAGCAGTACTTC.

This chain joins TRBV7-2 and TRBJ2-3, with TRBD2 identical over 7 bases. V dropped 4 bases and J dropped 6; count of bases not matched to a gene: 7. Germline V gene lookup returns CDR1 SGHTA and CDR2 FQGNSA. CDR3 length: 14 amino acids. CDR3 in amino acids: CASSSSGGTDTQYF. The CDR3 DNA follows: TGTGCCAGCAGCTCGTCGGGAGGAACTGATACGCAGTATTTT. Full variable domain (missing parts from reference TRBV7-2 and TRBJ2-3): GAGVSQSPSNKVTEKGKDVELRCDPISGHTALYWYRQSLGQGLEFLIYFQGNSAPDKSGLPSDRFSAERTGGSVSTLTIQRTQQEDSAVYLCASSSSGGTDTQYFGPGTRLTVL.

The V call is TRBV11-2, the J call TRBJ2-7; TRBD1 matches 7 bases. Trimming cost V 5 bases and J 5 bases; bases outside gene matches: 12. Germline V lookup: CDR1 SGHAT, CDR2 FQNNGV. The CDR3 is 15 amino acids. Here the CDR3 reads CASSQQQGRVDEQYF. The CDR3 nucleotides are TGTGCCAGCAGCCAGCAACAGGGGCGAGTCGACGAGCAGTACTTC.

This chain joins TRBV10-3 and TRBJ2-7; TRBD2 matches 8 bases. With V trimmed by 10 bases and J by 5 bases, 19 bases remained unmatched. This CDR3 comprises 16 residues. Germline lookup yields CDR1 ENHRY and CDR2 SYGVKD. CDR3 protein: CATRGGGGRASHEQYF. As DNA, the CDR3 is TGTGCCACAAGGGGAGGCGGGGGGCGCGCCAGCCACGAGCAGTACTTC.

The V and J genes are TRBV9 and TRBJ2-7; TRBD1 aligns across 11 bases. Germline V gives CDR1 SGDLS, CDR2 YYNGEE. With 4 bases clipped from V and 3 bases from J, the junction kept 6 bases outside the gene matches. CDR3 length: 15 amino acids. CDR3 nucleotides: TGTGCCAGCAGCCCAAGGACAGGGGGCTTCTACGAGCAGTACTTC. Encoded protein: CASSPRTGGFYEQYF.

This clone came up once. The same CDR3 can be traced to other DNA sequences in this sample. The chain employs TRBV30 and TRBJ1-2, with D unclear. The V gene's germline CDR1 is GTSNPN and CDR2 SVGIG (reference sequence). The CDR3 loop spans 11 amino acids. V was cut by 0 bases and J by 4 bases, with 3 bases left in between. The CDR3, as DNA: TGTGCCTGGAGTGTTAGCTATGGCTACACCTTC. Its protein product is CAWSVSYGYTF.

V and J are TRBV6-2 or TRBV6-3 and TRBJ2-7, with D possibly being TRBD2 (5 bases). This CDR3 region has 16 residues. Germline V CDR1 and CDR2: MNHEY, SVGEGT. Trimming removed 2 bases at V and 0 bases at J, with 14 bases between. CDR3 in amino acids: CASSYHGARGSYEQYF. The CDR3 nucleotides are TGTGCCAGCAGTTACCACGGCGCCCGGGGCTCCTACGAGCAGTACTTC.

The chain uses TRBV7-9 and TRBJ2-7, with D possibly being TRBD2 (6 bases). Germline V gene data show CDR1 as SEHNR and CDR2 as FQNEAQ (reference sequence). V lost 5 bases and J 3 bases, leaving 8 bases between the germline ends. The CDR3 contains 12 residues. CDR3 nucleotide sequence: TGTGCCAGCAGCCCGGGACTCTACGAGCAGTACTTC. Its translation: CASSPGLYEQYF.

This chain uses TRBV11-2 with TRBJ2-5; unclear D gene. Trimming shortened V by 0 bases and J by 1 base, and 3 bases separated the two germline ends. The CDR3 consists of 13 residues. Germline CDR1 SGHAT, CDR2 FQNNGV. CDR3 sequence: CASSLDPQETQYF. In nucleotides, the CDR3 is TGTGCCAGCAGCTTAGATCCCCAAGAGACCCAGTACTTC.

This chain joins TRBV12-5 and TRBJ1-4; no clear D gene. The V gene's germline CDR1 is LGHNT and CDR2 FRNRAP. The CDR3 has 15 residues. Trimming cost V 1 base and J 0 bases, with 6 bases left between them. The DNA of the CDR3 is TGTGCTAGTGGTTTGGATGGGACAACTAATGAAAAACTGTTTTTT. This sequence encodes CASGLDGTTNEKLFF.

This chain joins TRBV2 and TRBJ1-4, with no clear D. Trimming stripped 0 bases from V and 8 bases from J, with 7 bases between. The CDR3 consists of 13 residues. Germline assignment: CDR1 SNHLY and CDR2 FYNNEI. The CDR3 nucleotides read TGTGCCAGCAGTGAAGCACTCGACGAAAAACTGTTTTTT. Translated, it gives CASSEALDEKLFF.

The V and J genes are TRBV20-1 and TRBJ1-5; D ambiguous. The CDR3 spans 14 residues. Germline CDR1 and CDR2: DFQATT and SNEGSKA (reference sequence). V lost 6 bases and J lost 0, with 12 bases in between. The CDR3 is CSASLSVSNQPQHF. The CDR3 DNA follows: TGCAGTGCCAGTCTCAGTGTTAGCAATCAGCCCCAGCATTTT.